The 16 T cell receptor beta chains reported below all come from one sample, sequenced in a study of shared clonotypes between healthy human individuals. The method was immunoSEQ multiplex PCR; TCRdb's version includes in-frame clones alone and lacks a portion of them. The repertoire holds 950,000 to 1,100,000 clones, with about 75% as singletons. Material: memory CD4+ T cells sorted from blood. Subset defined: CD45RA-negative fraction. These receptor sequences come from a man aged 18 to 35 in good health.

This clone was seen a handful of times. This CDR3 reads CASSVQVRAEAFF. The CDR3 nucleotides read TGTGCCAGCAGTGTACAAGTGCGGGCTGAAGCTTTCTTT. This chain uses TRBV2 with TRBJ1-1; D is unresolved. V lost 4 bases, J lost 6 bases, and 12 bases lay in between. The CDR3 totals 13 residues. Germline assignment: CDR1 SNHLY and CDR2 FYNNEI.

The gene calls are TRBV7-2 and TRBJ1-2; possible D gene TRBD1, 5 bases. The CDR3 has 16 amino acids. The V and J ends lost 0 bases and 7 bases respectively, with 18 bases between them. Germline V gene sequence: CDR1 SGHTA, CDR2 FQGNSA. The CDR3 DNA is TGTGCCAGCAGCTTAGCGATCCCGGGGGGGATAACTGGCTACACCTTC. Encoded protein: CASSLAIPGGITGYTF.

The rearrangement links TRBV6-1 to TRBJ2-7; no reliable D call. With 9 bases removed from V and 6 bases from J, the gap between germline ends came to 9 bases. Germline V gene data show CDR1 as MNHNS and CDR2 as SASEGT. CDR3 length: 10 amino acids. The CDR3 nucleotides read TGTGCCAGTGCACAAGTCGAGCAGTACTTC. It specifies CASAQVEQYF.

The V gene is TRBV5-1, the J gene TRBJ1-1; D gene unclear. Germline loops: CDR1 SGHRS, CDR2 YFSETQ. There are 13 residues in the CDR3. V gave up 0 bases and J gave up 4 bases, with 7 bases separating them. The CDR3: CASSLVPFTEAFF. The CDR3 DNA reads as TGCGCCAGCAGCTTGGTCCCCTTCACTGAAGCTTTCTTT. The full variable domain, in which reference TRBV5-1 and TRBJ1-1 provide the parts outside the CDR3, is KAGVTQTPRYLIKTRGQQVTLSCSPISGHRSVSWYQQTPGQGLQFLFEYFSETQRNKGNFPGRFSGRQFSNSRSEMNVSTLELGDSALYLCASSLVPFTEAFFGQGTRLTVV.

This clone came up a few times. The chain couples TRBV27 to TRBJ2-2; tentative D call: TRBD2 (5 bases). Per the germline V gene, CDR1 is MNHEY and CDR2 is SMNVEV (reference sequence). V was shortened by 4 bases and J by 5 bases, with 11 bases between the two germline ends. This CDR3 has 14 amino acids. The DNA for the CDR3 is TGTGCCAGCAGTTCTGGACTTTATACCGGGGAGCTGTTTTTT. Translation gives CASSSGLYTGELFF.

The rearrangement uses TRBV6-1 and TRBJ2-5; 8 nucleotides match TRBD1. V gave up 11 bases and J gave up 5 bases; unmatched junction bases: 7. Germline V CDR1 and CDR2: MNHNS, SASEGT. The CDR3 totals 12 residues. CDR3 region: CAGQTGVETQYF. The CDR3, as DNA: TGTGCCGGACAGACAGGGGTGGAGACCCAGTACTTC.

In nucleotides, the CDR3 is TGTGCCAGCAGCTTAGATCTCCCCCGGAGCTACGAGCAGTACTTC. This sequence encodes CASSLDLPRSYEQYF. This chain uses TRBV7-2 with TRBJ2-7; D ambiguous. The CDR3 contains 15 residues. V was shortened by 1 base and J by 3 bases, with 13 bases between the two germline ends. Germline loops: CDR1 SGHTA, CDR2 FQGNSA.

This chain uses TRBV5-6 with TRBJ2-1; the D gene is possibly TRBD2 (5 bases). The germline gives CDR1 SGHDT, CDR2 YYEEEE. This CDR3 comprises 16 residues. Trimming took off 4 bases at V and 6 bases at J, with 20 bases between the two ends. The DNA for the CDR3 is TGTGCCAGCAGCCCAACCGCGGACTGGACCCTCAATGAGCAGTTCTTC. Translating it yields CASSPTADWTLNEQFF. The full variable domain, in which reference TRBV5-6 and TRBJ2-1 provide the parts outside the CDR3, is DAGVTQSPTHLIKTRGQQVTLRCSPKSGHDTVSWYQQALGQGPQFIFQYYEEEERQRGNFPDRFSGHQFPNYSSELNVNALLLGDSALYLCASSPTADWTLNEQFFGPGTRLTVL.

The rearrangement links TRBV30 to TRBJ1-2; the match to TRBD1 covers 10 bases. J lost 6 bases, V lost 2 bases, and 3 bases had no gene match. CDR1 and CDR2 from the germline V gene are GTSNPN and SVGIG (reference sequence). The CDR3 spans 13 residues. CDR3 amino acids: CAWSKGTGDGYTF. CDR3 nucleotides: TGTGCCTGGAGTAAAGGGACAGGGGATGGCTACACCTTC.

The chain carries TRBV5-1 and TRBJ2-1, with D perhaps being TRBD1 or TRBD2 (6 bases each). V lost 1 base and J lost 7, with 12 bases in between. The CDR3 is made up of 14 amino acids. Germline assignment: CDR1 SGHRS and CDR2 YFSETQ. The DNA of the CDR3 is TGCGCCAGCAGCTTGCCCGGGGGCCTTAATGAGCAGTTCTTC. Amino acid sequence: CASSLPGGLNEQFF. Using reference TRBV5-1 and TRBJ2-1 for the parts outside the CDR3, the full variable domain is KAGVTQTPRYLIKTRGQQVTLSCSPISGHRSVSWYQQTPGQGLQFLFEYFSETQRNKGNFPGRFSGRQFSNSRSEMNVSTLELGDSALYLCASSLPGGLNEQFFGPGTRLTVL.

This clone was observed a few times. The V call is TRBV7-3, the J call TRBJ2-2, with D possibly matching TRBD1 (6 bases). This CDR3 has 16 residues. In germline, CDR1 is SGHTA, CDR2 FQGTGA. V lost 2 bases and J lost 0, with 10 bases in between. DNA for the CDR3: TGTGCCAGCAGCTTATTCGGACAGACGAACACCGGGGAGCTGTTTTTT. Residues: CASSLFGQTNTGELFF. Using reference TRBV7-3 and TRBJ2-2 for the parts outside the CDR3, the full variable domain is GAGVSQTPSNKVTEKGKYVELRCDPISGHTALYWYRQSLGQGPEFLIYFQGTGAADDSGLPNDRFFAVRPEGSVSTLKIQRTERGDSAVYLCASSLFGQTNTGELFFGEGSRLTVL.

As regards this clone: The sample carries other DNA sequences with the same CDR3. The V gene is TRBV10-3, the J gene TRBJ1-6; D remains ambiguous. The germline V gene has CDR1 ENHRY and CDR2 SYGVKD. Deletions cut 0 bases from V and 7 bases from J, with 7 bases between. CDR3 length: 14 amino acids. CDR3 residues: CAISESRGNSPLHF. The CDR3 bases are TGTGCCATCAGTGAGTCGAGAGGAAATTCACCCCTCCACTTT.

The DNA for the CDR3 is TGTGCCAGCAGCTTGTGGGGGTCGGTCCAAGAGACCCAGTACTTC. It codes for CASSLWGSVQETQYF. The V and J genes are TRBV5-8 and TRBJ2-5, with D possibly called TRBD1 or TRBD2 (5 bases each). Germline lookup yields CDR1 SGHTS and CDR2 YDEGEE. CDR3 length: 15 residues. Deletions cut 1 base from V and 1 base from J, with 11 bases between.

The gene calls are TRBV2 and TRBJ1-1, with a weak D call TRBD1 (5 bases). This CDR3 spans 12 amino acids. Per germline, CDR1 SNHLY and CDR2 FYNNEI. V lost 6 bases to trimming and J lost 10 bases, with 15 bases between them. The CDR3 DNA is TGTGCCAGCAGCGGGGGGATCGGAGGAGCTTTCTTT. This sequence encodes CASSGGIGGAFF. Complete variable domain (other parts from reference TRBV2 and TRBJ1-1): EPEVTQTPSHQVTQMGQEVILRCVPISNHLYFYWYRQILGQKVEFLVSFYNNEISEKSEIFDDQFSVERPDGSNFTLKIRSTKLEDSAMYFCASSGGIGGAFFGQGTRLTVV.

The CDR3 DNA follows: TGTGCCAGTAGTATGGGCTGGGCGCTAAGCTCCTACGAGCAGTACTTC. Its translation is CASSMGWALSSYEQYF. J is TRBJ2-7 and V is TRBV19, with unresolved D. There are 16 residues in the CDR3. The germline gives CDR1 LNHDA, CDR2 SQIVND (reference sequence). V gave up 3 bases and J gave up 0 bases, with 15 bases separating them.

There are a few counts of this clone. The CDR3 bases are TGTGCCAGCAGCCACATTCAGCGGGGCTCCTACGAGCAGTACTTC. Encoded protein: CASSHIQRGSYEQYF. V and J are TRBV7-8 and TRBJ2-7, with 7 bases aligning to TRBD2. Germline V gene sequence: CDR1 SGHVS, CDR2 FQNEAQ. J lost 0 bases, V lost 5 bases, and 7 bases had no gene match. CDR3 length: 15 residues.